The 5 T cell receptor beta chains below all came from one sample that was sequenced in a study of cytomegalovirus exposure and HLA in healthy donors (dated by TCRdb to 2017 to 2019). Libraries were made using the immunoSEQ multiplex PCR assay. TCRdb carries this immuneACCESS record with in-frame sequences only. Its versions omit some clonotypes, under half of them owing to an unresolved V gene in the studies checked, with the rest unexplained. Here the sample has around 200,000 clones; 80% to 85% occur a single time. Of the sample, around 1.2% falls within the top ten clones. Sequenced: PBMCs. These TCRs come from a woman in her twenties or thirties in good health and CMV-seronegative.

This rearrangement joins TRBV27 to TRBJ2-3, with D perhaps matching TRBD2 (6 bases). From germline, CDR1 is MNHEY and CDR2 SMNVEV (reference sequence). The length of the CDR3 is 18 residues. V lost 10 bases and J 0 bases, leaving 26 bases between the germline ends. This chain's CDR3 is CATRRRGLKISSTDTQYF. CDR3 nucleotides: TGTGCCACCAGGCGGCGGGGACTTAAGATATCTAGCACAGATACGCAGTATTTT.

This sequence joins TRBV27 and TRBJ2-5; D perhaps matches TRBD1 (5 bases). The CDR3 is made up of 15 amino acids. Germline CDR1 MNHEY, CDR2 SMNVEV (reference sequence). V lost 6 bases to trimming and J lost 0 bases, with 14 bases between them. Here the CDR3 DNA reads TGTGCCAGCAGACACCCCGGACACCACCAAGAGACCCAGTACTTC. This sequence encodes CASRHPGHHQETQYF.

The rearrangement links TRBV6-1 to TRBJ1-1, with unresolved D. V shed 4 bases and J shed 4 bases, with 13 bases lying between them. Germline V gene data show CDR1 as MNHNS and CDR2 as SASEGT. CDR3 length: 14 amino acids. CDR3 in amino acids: CASSAKHLSTEAFF. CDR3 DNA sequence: TGTGCCAGCAGTGCAAAGCACTTGAGCACTGAAGCTTTCTTT.

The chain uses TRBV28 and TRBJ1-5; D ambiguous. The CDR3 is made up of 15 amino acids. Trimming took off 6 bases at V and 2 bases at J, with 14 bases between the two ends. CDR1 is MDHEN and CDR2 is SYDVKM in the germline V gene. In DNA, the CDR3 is TGTGCCAGCAGCCCCCCCGGGGATGGCAATCAGCCCCAGCATTTT. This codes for CASSPPGDGNQPQHF.

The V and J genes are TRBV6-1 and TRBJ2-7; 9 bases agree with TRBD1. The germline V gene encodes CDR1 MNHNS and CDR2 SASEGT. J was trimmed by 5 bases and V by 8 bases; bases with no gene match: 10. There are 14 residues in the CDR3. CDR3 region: CASYQTGGRHEQYF. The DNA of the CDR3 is TGTGCCAGCTATCAGACAGGGGGTCGGCACGAGCAGTACTTC.